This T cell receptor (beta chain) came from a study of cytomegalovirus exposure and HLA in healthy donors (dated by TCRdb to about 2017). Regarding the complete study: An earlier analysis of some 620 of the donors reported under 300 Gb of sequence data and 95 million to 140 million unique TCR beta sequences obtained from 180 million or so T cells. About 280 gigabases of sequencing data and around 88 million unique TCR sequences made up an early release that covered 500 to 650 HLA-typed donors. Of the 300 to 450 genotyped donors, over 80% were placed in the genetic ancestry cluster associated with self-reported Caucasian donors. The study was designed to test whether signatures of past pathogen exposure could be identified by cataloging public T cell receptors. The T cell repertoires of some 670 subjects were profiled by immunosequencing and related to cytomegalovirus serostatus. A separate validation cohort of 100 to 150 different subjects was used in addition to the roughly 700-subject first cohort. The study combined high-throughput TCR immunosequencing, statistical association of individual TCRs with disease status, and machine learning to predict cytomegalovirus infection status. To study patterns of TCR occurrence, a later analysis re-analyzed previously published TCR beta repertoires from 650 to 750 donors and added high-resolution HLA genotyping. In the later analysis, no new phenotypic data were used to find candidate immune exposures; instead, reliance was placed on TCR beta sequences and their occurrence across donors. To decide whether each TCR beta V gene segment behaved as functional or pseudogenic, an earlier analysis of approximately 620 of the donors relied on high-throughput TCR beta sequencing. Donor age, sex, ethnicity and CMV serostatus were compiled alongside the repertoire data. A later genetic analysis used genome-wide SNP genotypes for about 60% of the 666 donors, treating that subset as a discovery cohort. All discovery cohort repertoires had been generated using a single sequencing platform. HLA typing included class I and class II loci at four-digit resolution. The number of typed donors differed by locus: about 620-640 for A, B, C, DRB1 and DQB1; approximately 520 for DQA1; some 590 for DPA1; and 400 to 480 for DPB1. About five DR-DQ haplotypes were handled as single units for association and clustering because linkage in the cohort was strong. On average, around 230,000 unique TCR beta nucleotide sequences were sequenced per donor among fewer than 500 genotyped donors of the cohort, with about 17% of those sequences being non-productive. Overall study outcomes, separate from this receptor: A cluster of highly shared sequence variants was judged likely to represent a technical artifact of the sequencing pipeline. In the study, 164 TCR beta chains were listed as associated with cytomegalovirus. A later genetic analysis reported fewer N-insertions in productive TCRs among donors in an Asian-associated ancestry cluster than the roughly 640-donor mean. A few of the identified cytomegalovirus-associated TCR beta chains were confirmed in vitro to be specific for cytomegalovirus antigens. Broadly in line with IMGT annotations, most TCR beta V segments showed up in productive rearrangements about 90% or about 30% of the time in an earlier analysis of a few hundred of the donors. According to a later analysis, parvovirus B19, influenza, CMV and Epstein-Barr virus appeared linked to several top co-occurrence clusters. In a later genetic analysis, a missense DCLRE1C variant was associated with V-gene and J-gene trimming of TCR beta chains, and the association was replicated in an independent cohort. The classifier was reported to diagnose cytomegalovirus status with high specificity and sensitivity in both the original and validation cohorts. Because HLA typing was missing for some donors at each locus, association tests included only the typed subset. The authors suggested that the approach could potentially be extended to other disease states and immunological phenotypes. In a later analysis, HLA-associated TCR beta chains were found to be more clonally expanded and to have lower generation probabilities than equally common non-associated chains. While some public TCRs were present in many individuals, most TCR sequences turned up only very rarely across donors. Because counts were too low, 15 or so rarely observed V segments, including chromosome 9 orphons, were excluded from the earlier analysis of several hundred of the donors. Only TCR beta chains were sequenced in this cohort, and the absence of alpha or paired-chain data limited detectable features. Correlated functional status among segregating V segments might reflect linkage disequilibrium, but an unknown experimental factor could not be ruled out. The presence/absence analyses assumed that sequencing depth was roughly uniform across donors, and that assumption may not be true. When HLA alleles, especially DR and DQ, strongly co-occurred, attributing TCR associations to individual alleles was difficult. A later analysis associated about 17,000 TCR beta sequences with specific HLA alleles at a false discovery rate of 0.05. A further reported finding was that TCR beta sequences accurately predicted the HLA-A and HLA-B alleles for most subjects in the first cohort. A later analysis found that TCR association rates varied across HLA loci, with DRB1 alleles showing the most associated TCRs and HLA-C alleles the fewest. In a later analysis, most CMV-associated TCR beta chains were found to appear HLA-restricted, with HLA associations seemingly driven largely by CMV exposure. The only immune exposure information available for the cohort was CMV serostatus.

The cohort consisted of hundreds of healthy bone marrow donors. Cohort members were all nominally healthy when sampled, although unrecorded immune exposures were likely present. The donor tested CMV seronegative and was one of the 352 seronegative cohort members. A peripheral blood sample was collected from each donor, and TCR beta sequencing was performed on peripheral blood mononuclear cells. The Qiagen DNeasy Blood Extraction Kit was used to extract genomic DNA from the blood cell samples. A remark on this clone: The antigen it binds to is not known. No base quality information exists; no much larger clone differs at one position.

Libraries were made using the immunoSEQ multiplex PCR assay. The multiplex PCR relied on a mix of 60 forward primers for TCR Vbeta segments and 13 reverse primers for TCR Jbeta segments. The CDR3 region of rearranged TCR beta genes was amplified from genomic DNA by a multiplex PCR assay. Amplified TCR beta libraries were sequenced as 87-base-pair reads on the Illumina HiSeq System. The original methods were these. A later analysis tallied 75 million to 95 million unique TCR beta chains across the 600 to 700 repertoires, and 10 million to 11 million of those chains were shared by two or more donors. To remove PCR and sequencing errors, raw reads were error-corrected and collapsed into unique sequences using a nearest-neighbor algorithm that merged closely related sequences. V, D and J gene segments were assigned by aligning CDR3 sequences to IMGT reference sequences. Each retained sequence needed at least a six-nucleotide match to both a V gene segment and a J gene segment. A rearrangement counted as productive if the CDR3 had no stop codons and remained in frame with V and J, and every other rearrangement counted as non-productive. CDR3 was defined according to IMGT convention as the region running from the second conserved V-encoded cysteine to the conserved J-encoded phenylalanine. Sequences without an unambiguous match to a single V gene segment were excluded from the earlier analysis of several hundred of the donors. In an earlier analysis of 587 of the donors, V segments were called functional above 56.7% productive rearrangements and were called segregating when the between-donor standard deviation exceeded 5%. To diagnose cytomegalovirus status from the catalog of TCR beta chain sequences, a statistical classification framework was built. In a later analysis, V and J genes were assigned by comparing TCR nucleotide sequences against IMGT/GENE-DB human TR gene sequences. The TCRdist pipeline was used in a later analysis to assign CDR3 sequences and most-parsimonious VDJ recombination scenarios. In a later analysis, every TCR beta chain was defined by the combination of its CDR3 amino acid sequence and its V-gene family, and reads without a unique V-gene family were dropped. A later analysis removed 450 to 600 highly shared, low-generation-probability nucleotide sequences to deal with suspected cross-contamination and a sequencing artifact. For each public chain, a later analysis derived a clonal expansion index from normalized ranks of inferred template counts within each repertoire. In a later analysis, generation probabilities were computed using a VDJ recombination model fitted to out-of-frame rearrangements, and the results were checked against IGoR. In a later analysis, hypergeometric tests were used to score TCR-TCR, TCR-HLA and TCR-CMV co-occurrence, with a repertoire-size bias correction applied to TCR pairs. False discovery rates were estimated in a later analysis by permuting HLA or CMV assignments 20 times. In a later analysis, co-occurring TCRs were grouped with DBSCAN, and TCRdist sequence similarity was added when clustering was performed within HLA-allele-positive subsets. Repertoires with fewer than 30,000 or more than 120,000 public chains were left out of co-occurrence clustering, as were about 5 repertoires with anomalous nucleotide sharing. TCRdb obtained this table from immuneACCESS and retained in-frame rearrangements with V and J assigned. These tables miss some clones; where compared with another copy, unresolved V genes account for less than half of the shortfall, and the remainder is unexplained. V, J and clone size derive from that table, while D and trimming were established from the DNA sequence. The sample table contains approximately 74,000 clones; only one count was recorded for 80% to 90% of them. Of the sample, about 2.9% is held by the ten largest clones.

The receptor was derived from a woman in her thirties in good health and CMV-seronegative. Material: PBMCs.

The nucleotides are TGTGCCAGCGGACGCGCAGGGACAGGGAACGGCTACACCTTC. Its coded protein is CASGRAGTGNGYTF. In this chain, TRBV6-5 is recombined with TRBJ1-2, with TRBD1 matching 9 junction bases. The CDR3 covers 14 residues, taking in both the cysteine and the phenylalanine. Here the CDR3 DNA is all that survives: 42 bases in frame from base 1. V is cut back by 8 bases and J by 8 bases, with 12 bases in the junction unmatched. CDR1 and CDR2 are read off the germline V gene as MNHEY and SVGAGI.